This T cell receptor (beta chain) was observed in a study of blood T cell repertoires in COVID-19. Across the study: Nucleic acid was either cDNA or gDNA, and it came from T cells, B-cell-depleted T cells, or PBMCs.

Original processing notes: It was from reference gene primer amplification that nucleated cell counts were estimated. Method: immunoSEQ multiplex PCR; TCRdb's copy keeps in-frame clones and lacks some. V, J and clone size derive from that table, while D and trimming were established from the DNA sequence. The sample carries some 180,000 clones, around 86% recorded once. The CDR3 length is 14 residues. The V segment lost 5 bases and the J segment 5 bases; nucleotides outside the gene matches: 5. CDR1 is SGHRS and CDR2 is YFSETQ in the germline V gene. The receptor was derived from a man aged 40-55 years with acute or convalescent COVID-19. The J gene is TRBJ1-4, the V gene TRBV5-1, with TRBD1 identical over 8 bases. The specimen sequenced was peripheral blood. Written as DNA, the CDR3 is TGCGCCAGCAGTAAGACAGGGGTAAATGAAAAACTGTTTTTT. Its protein product is CASSKTGVNEKLFF.